Described below is a single T cell receptor (beta chain) sequence and its context. The data were taken from a study of shared T cell receptors in the human thymus. CDR3 length equals 18 residues. V lost 0 bases, J lost 7 bases, and 11 bases stayed unmatched. Germline lookup yields CDR1 MNHNS and CDR2 SASEGT. Sequenced by immunoSEQ multiplex PCR; TCRdb stores in-frame clones only, minus some. The profile shows roughly 410,000 clones, more than 85% of them singletons. This TCR was recovered from a human donor. Material for sequencing was thymocytes. V is TRBV6-1 and J is TRBJ2-1, with 11 bases identical to TRBD1. The CDR3 DNA reads as TGTGCCAGCAGTGAAGCCTCAACACCGGGACAGGGGGGGAATGAGCAGTTCTTC. This gives the protein CASSEASTPGQGGNEQFF.